Following are 21 T cell receptor beta chains from one sample sequenced in a study of siplizumab effects on memory and regulatory T cells (dated by TCRdb to about 2019). The library was obtained by the immunoSEQ multiplex PCR assay. TCRdb retrieved this table from immuneACCESS and kept in-frame rearrangements only. Not all clones are present; in checked studies, unresolved V genes account for under half, and no reason is known for the remainder. For this sample the table gives under 130,000 clones, of which under 95% were detected only once. Around 0.29% of the sample lies in the top ten. Specimen: CD4+ T cells sorted from blood. These receptor sequences come from a human donor in good health.

The rearrangement joins TRBV29-1 to TRBJ2-1; TRBD1 might be the D (7 bases). CDR1 is SQVTM, CDR2 ANQGSEA, per germline. With 6 bases removed from V and 4 bases from J, the gap between germline ends came to 13 bases. This CDR3 is 13 amino acids long. The CDR3 coding sequence is TGCAGCGTGAGGCCAGGGGGGTACAATGAGCAGTTCTTC. Protein sequence: CSVRPGGYNEQFF.

The chain links TRBV27 to TRBJ2-1, with D tentatively TRBD1 (5 bases). Between the trimmed V and J ends, which lost 4 bases and 2 bases, there was a span of 18 bases. CDR3 length equals 17 residues. Germline V gene sequence: CDR1 MNHEY, CDR2 SMNVEV (reference sequence). In DNA, the CDR3 is TGTGCCAGCAGTTCCACCCATCCCAGGGTTCCCTACAATGAGCAGTTCTTC. Encoded protein: CASSSTHPRVPYNEQFF.

The rearrangement joins TRBV2 to TRBJ1-2, with TRBD1 matching over 9 bases. CDR1 is SNHLY, CDR2 FYNNEI, per germline. The CDR3 runs to 11 residues. The J segment lost 14 bases and the V segment lost 7 bases, leaving 8 bases of the junction unmatched. The CDR3: CASTSGQGRTF. Here the CDR3 DNA reads TGTGCCAGCACCTCCGGACAGGGGAGGACCTTC. Full variable domain (remainder filled in from reference TRBV2 and TRBJ1-2): EPEVTQTPSHQVTQMGQEVILRCVPISNHLYFYWYRQILGQKVEFLVSFYNNEISEKSEIFDDQFSVERPDGSNFTLKIRSTKLEDSAMYFCASTSGQGRTFGSGTRLTVV.

This clone was recorded once. This sequence joins TRBV5-1 and TRBJ2-1; 10 nucleotides agree with TRBD2. Germline V CDR1 and CDR2: SGHRS, YFSETQ. CDR3 length: 16 amino acids. The V segment lost 1 base and the J segment 0 bases; nucleotides outside the gene matches: 1. CDR3 region: CASSLLAGGSYNEQFF. The CDR3 bases are TGCGCCAGCAGCTTGTTAGCGGGAGGCTCCTACAATGAGCAGTTCTTC.

The chain has TRBV11-2 and TRBJ2-1; TRBD1 might be the D (6 bases). The V and J ends lost 1 base and 13 bases respectively, with 11 bases between them. Germline CDR1 is SGHAT and CDR2 is FQNNGV. The CDR3 is made up of 12 amino acids. The CDR3 reads CASSLGAGVQFF. The CDR3 DNA sequence: TGTGCCAGCAGCTTAGGGGCAGGGGTACAGTTCTTC.

The chain recombines TRBV19 with TRBJ2-7, with D uncertain. CDR1 is LNHDA, CDR2 SQIVND, per germline (reference sequence). The CDR3 consists of 14 residues. Trimming pared 1 base from V and 3 bases from J, leaving 10 bases between. CDR3 DNA sequence: TGTGCCAGTAGTATAGTTGGCGGCGACTACGAGCAGTACTTC. Amino acids: CASSIVGGDYEQYF.

V gene TRBV5-1 combines with J gene TRBJ1-1; D is unclear. Trimming took 4 bases from V and 4 from J, leaving 11 bases between them. This CDR3 is built from 13 residues. Germline CDR1 is SGHRS and CDR2 is YFSETQ. CDR3 protein: CASSGTAITEAFF. DNA of the CDR3: TGCGCCAGCAGCGGAACAGCAATCACTGAAGCTTTCTTT.

This sequence joins TRBV6-5 and TRBJ1-2; D may be TRBD1 (5 bases). This CDR3 comprises 14 residues. V gave up 1 base and J gave up 2 bases, with 8 bases separating them. Germline lookup yields CDR1 MNHEY and CDR2 SVGAGI. The CDR3 region has the DNA TGTGCCAGCAGTTACTTGGGGGTCAACTATGGCTACACCTTC. It is translated as CASSYLGVNYGYTF.

The rearrangement links TRBV9 to TRBJ1-1; D is perhaps TRBD1 (5 bases). The germline V and J ends were trimmed by 4 bases and 1 base, with 11 bases remaining between them. CDR1 is SGDLS and CDR2 is YYNGEE in the germline V gene. This CDR3 is built from 14 residues. The CDR3 reads CASSPSTENTEAFF. As DNA, the CDR3 is TGTGCCAGCAGCCCATCGACAGAGAACACTGAAGCTTTCTTT.

Here the CDR3 reads CASSHPGQANQPQHF. The CDR3 DNA is TGCGCCAGCAGCCATCCGGGACAGGCGAATCAGCCCCAGCATTTT. This rearrangement joins TRBV4-1 to TRBJ1-5; 8 bases are a match to TRBD1. Germline loops: CDR1 MGHRA, CDR2 YSYEKL. CDR3 size: 15 residues. Trimming removed 3 bases from V and 4 bases from J; junction bases left unmatched: 5.

The J gene is TRBJ1-1, the V gene TRBV10-3, with 7 bases lining up with TRBD1. V lost 5 bases and J lost 0; bases outside the gene matches: 9. CDR3 length equals 16 residues. Germline CDR1 reads ENHRY; CDR2 reads SYGVKD. The CDR3 spells CAISTMTGLMNTEAFF. For the CDR3, the DNA is TGTGCCATCAGTACGATGACAGGGTTGATGAACACTGAAGCTTTCTTT.

DNA of the CDR3: TGTGCCAGCAGCTTAGGGCTGCGCGTCTCTGGAAACACCATATATTTT. Translated, it gives CASSLGLRVSGNTIYF. The gene calls are TRBV7-3 and TRBJ1-3, with unresolved D. The germline V gene encodes CDR1 SGHTA and CDR2 FQGTGA. With 2 bases removed from V and 0 bases from J, the gap between germline ends came to 11 bases. The CDR3 contains 16 residues.

The chain has TRBV29-1 and TRBJ1-4, with 8 bases aligning to TRBD1. CDR1 and CDR2 (germline): SQVTM, ANQGSEA. J was trimmed by 4 bases and V by 4 bases; bases with no gene match: 2. The CDR3 has 13 amino acids. Written as DNA, the CDR3 is TGCAGCGTTGTGGACAGGGTTAATGAAAAACTGTTTTTT. Translated, it gives CSVVDRVNEKLFF.

J is TRBJ2-3 and V is TRBV7-8; TRBD2 might be the D (5 bases). Trimming took off 10 bases at V and 2 bases at J, with 22 bases between the two ends. The CDR3 consists of 16 residues. Germline V lookup: CDR1 SGHVS, CDR2 FQNEAQ. As DNA, the CDR3 is TGTGCCACCAAGTGGGGAACGGAGGTAATCACAGATACGCAGTATTTT. The encoded protein is CATKWGTEVITDTQYF.

The V gene is TRBV7-2, the J gene TRBJ1-5; no clear D. Trimming took 0 bases from V and 6 from J, leaving 9 bases between them. Germline CDR1 and CDR2: SGHTA and FQGNSA. CDR3 length: 14 residues. CDR3 DNA sequence: TGTGCCAGCAGCTTAGCATTGGTAGGTCAGCCCCAGCATTTT. Translating it yields CASSLALVGQPQHF.

The chain employs TRBV18 and TRBJ2-7; 7 bases align to TRBD2. CDR1 is KGHSH and CDR2 is LQKENI in the germline V gene. V trimming: 4 bases; J trimming: 2 bases; junction bases outside the gene matches: 14. The CDR3 loop spans 17 amino acids. The DNA of the CDR3 is TGTGCCAGCTCACAACTCGCGATGGCGGGAGTCCCCTACGAGCAGTACTTC. Protein sequence: CASSQLAMAGVPYEQYF.

V and J are TRBV19 and TRBJ1-1; D may be TRBD1 (5 bases). The germline V gene encodes CDR1 LNHDA and CDR2 SQIVND (reference sequence). This CDR3 comprises 11 residues. Trimming pared 5 bases from V and 8 bases from J, leaving 9 bases between. The CDR3 DNA reads TGTGCCAGTAGTCTTCGACAGGAAGCTTTCTTT. Encoded protein: CASSLRQEAFF.

The chain links TRBV21-1 to TRBJ1-1. TRBV21-1 is a known pseudogene. This CDR3 is 17 amino acids long. The DNA of the CDR3 is TGTGCCAGCAGCAAGCACCGGGACCCACTCCGAAACACTGAAGCTTTCTTT. Translating it yields CASSKHRDPLRNTEAFF.

This chain connects TRBV2 to TRBJ2-3; D gene unclear. This CDR3 spans 10 amino acids. From germline, CDR1 is SNHLY and CDR2 FYNNEI. Trimming took 5 bases from V and 5 from J, leaving 2 bases between them. CDR3 nucleotides: TGTGCCAGCAGTCTAGATACGCAGTATTTT. Residues: CASSLDTQYF.

This rearrangement joins TRBV11-2 to TRBJ2-5; no firm D call. This CDR3 comprises 13 residues. The germline V and J ends were trimmed by 1 base and 7 bases, with 10 bases remaining between them. Looked up from germline, CDR1 is SGHAT and CDR2 is FQNNGV. CDR3 sequence: CASSLVFGGTQYF. CDR3 bases: TGTGCCAGCAGCTTAGTTTTCGGCGGGACCCAGTACTTC. Together with reference TRBV11-2 and TRBJ2-5, the CDR3 gives the full variable domain: EAGVAQSPRYKIIEKRQSVAFWCNPISGHATLYWYQQILGQGPKLLIQFQNNGVVDDSQLPKDRFSAERLKGVDSTLKIQPAKLEDSAVYLCASSLVFGGTQYFGPGTRLLVL.

The CDR3 nucleotides read TGTGCCAGCAGCGGCACGGGGTTCTCCTACAATGAGCAGTTCTTC. It codes for CASSGTGFSYNEQFF. The chain joins TRBV9 to TRBJ2-1; perhaps TRBD2 as D (5 bases). The CDR3 has 15 residues. CDR1 is SGDLS, CDR2 YYNGEE, per germline. V was pared by 3 bases and J by 0 bases, with 10 bases between. The full variable domain, with the rest looked up from reference TRBV9 and TRBJ2-1, is DSGVTQTPKHLITATGQRVTLRCSPRSGDLSVYWYQQSLDQGLQFLIQYYNGEERAKGNILERFSAQQFPDLHSELNLSSLELGDSALYFCASSGTGFSYNEQFFGPGTRLTVL.